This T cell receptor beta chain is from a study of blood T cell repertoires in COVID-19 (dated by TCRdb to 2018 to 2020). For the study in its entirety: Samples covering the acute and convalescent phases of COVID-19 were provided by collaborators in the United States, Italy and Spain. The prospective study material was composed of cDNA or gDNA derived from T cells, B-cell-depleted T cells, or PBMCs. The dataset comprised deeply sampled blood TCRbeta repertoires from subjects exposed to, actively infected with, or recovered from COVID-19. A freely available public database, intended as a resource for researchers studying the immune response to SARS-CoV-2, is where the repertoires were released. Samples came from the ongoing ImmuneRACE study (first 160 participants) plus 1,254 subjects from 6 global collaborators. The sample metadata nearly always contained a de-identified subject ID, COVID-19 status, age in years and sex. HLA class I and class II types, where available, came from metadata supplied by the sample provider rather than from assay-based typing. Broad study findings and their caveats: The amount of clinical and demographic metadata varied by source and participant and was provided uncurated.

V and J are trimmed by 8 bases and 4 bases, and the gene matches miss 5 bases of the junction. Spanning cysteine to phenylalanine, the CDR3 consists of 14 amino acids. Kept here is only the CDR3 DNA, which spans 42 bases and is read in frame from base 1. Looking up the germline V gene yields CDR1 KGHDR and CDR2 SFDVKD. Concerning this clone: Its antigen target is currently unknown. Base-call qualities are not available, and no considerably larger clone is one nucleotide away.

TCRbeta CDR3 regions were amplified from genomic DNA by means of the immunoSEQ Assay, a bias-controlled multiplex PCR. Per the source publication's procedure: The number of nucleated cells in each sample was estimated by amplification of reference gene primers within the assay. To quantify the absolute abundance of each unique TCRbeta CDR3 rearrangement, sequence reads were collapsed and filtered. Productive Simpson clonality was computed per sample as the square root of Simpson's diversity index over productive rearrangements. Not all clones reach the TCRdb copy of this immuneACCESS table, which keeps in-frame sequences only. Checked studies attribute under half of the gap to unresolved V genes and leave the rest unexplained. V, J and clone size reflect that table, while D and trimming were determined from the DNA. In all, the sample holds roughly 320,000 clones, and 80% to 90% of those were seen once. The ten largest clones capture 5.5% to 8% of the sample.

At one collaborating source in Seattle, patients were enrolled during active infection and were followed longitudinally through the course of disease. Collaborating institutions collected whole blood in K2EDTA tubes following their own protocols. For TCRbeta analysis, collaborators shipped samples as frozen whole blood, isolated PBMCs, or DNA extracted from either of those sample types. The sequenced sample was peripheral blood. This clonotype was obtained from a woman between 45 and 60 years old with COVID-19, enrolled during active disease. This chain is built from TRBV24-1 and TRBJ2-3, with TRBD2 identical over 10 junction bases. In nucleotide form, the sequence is TGTGCCACCAAAAGCGGGAGGGCCCCAGATACGCAGTATTTT. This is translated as CATKSGRAPDTQYF.